What follows describes a single T cell receptor (beta chain). Its specificity is not known. 60 Vbeta and 13 Jbeta primers were used in PCR. Data came from immunoSEQ multiplex PCR; TCRdb stores just in-frame clones and leaves some out. The sample consists of around 190,000 clones, 80% of them appearing once. The data originate from a study of cytomegalovirus exposure and HLA in healthy donors. This CDR3 region has 14 residues. Germline CDR1 and CDR2: MNHEY and SVGAGI. The junction had 12 bases not matched to a gene; V was cut back by 4 bases and J by 12 bases. Study-wide results and limits: In a later analysis, around 18,000 TCR beta sequences were associated with HLA alleles at 0.05 false discovery rate. Diagnosis of cytomegalovirus status made by the classifier reportedly showed high specificity and sensitivity. In a later analysis, HLA-C alleles had the fewest associated TCRs, DRB1 alleles the most.

The source material was PBMCs. The sequence was collected from a man between 40 and 49 years old in good health and CMV-seronegative. V is TRBV6-5 and J is TRBJ2-1, with 7 bases lining up with TRBD1. CDR3: CASSWAGGIKGQFF. The CDR3 DNA sequence: TGTGCCAGCAGTTGGGCAGGGGGAATCAAAGGGCAGTTCTTC.